This TCR beta chain comes out of a study of T cells of healthy individuals. Using its own MiXCR run on the 5' RACE reads, TCRdb lists one record per CDR3 protein. This sample has about 96,000 distinct CDR3 sequences; approximately 16% occur once, and the top ten carry approximately 5.7%. The TCR originated in a human donor in good health.

This CDR3 reads CAISEARGQAGELFF. The DNA of the CDR3 is TGTGCCATCAGTGAGGCCCGGGGGCAGGCCGGGGAGCTGTTTTTT. The V call is TRBV10-3, the J call TRBJ2-2, with D perhaps TRBD1 or TRBD2 (6 bases each). With 2 bases removed from V and 6 bases from J, the gap between germline ends came to 13 bases. This CDR3 comprises 15 residues. CDR1 is ENHRY and CDR2 is SYGVKD in the germline V gene.